This T cell receptor (beta chain) derives from a study of identical twins. From the 5' RACE reads, TCRdb called clonotypes with MiXCR, one entry per CDR3 protein. The repertoire holds hundreds of thousands of distinct CDR3 sequences, with around 20% as singletons. V was trimmed by 0 bases and J by 4 bases, leaving 9 bases between them. The CDR3 is made up of 14 amino acids. Looked up from germline, CDR1 is SGHNT and CDR2 is YYREEE (reference sequence). The sample also formed part of further work on T cells expressing NK-cell markers. From that paper: Most of the eight sequenced donors were HCMV-seropositive; one was seronegative. Several experiments confined sorting to alpha-beta TCR T cells with an anti-gamma-delta TCR antibody.

This receptor was taken from a woman aged 18-29 years in good health. This chain uses TRBV5-4 with TRBJ2-3, with D unresolved. Specimen: PBMCs. The CDR3 DNA sequence: TGTGCCAGCAGCTTGGCCCCCGGGTCAGATACGCAGTATTTT. Translated: CASSLAPGSDTQYF.